The rows below give T cell receptor beta chains drawn from one sample of a study of blood T cell repertoires in COVID-19. TCRdb's table, derived via immunoSEQ multiplex PCR, lists solely in-frame clones and lacks some. The sample shows more than 95,000 clones, about four fifths of them seen only once. The sample taken for sequencing was peripheral blood. The receptors shown here come from a woman older than 75 with active or convalescent COVID-19. Each CDR3 is given with its conserved first and last residue. A row's size may be missing; if present it is once, few, many or a size class.

cdr3_aa | v_call | clone_size | j_call
CASSYGTGSGNTIYF | TRBV6-5 | once | TRBJ1-3
CATSRLAGGTNEQFF | TRBV15 | once | TRBJ2-1
CASSQDRGGRTGELFF | TRBV4-2 | - | TRBJ2-2
CASSLRTGTNEKLFF | TRBV5-1 | - | TRBJ1-4
CASSPRRGDTDTQYF | TRBV6-5 | few | TRBJ2-3
CASKGQAFNEQFF | TRBV6-5 | once | TRBJ2-1
CASSRGSSGANVLTF | TRBV6-5 | - | TRBJ2-6
CASSRGGYQPQHF | TRBV28 | few | TRBJ1-5
CASSLKGGLTGELFF | TRBV7-9 | - | TRBJ2-2
CASSSTGFGVTEAFF | TRBV5-1 | - | TRBJ1-1
CSASGLQGRKQYF | TRBV20-1 | - | TRBJ2-7
CASTTARTYEQYF | TRBV10-2 | - | TRBJ2-7
CASSRQGALRFYEQYF | TRBV28 | - | TRBJ2-7
CASSGAGGASSYNEQFF | TRBV2 | - | TRBJ2-1
CASSQDLPGEPPPTDTQYF | TRBV14 | once | TRBJ2-3
CASKVAGVGTGELFF | TRBV9 | few | TRBJ2-2
CASMNRDRGFYEQFF | TRBV19 | few | TRBJ2-1
CASSTQREGPQETQYF | TRBV28 | - | TRBJ2-5
CASSIPTKGEPGYTF | TRBV19 | - | TRBJ1-2
CASRGRYGGENYGYTF | TRBV27 | - | TRBJ1-2
CASSPRRLAGTTDTQYF | TRBV7-2 | - | TRBJ2-3
CASTLDRAQPQHF | TRBV5-4 | - | TRBJ1-5
CASSDSGGVREKLFF | TRBV6-5 | - | TRBJ1-4
CASSDSRRASYNEQFF | TRBV6-4 | - | TRBJ2-1
CASTRDNSPLHF | TRBV7-2 | - | TRBJ1-6
CASRLQLLDEQFF | TRBV12-3/TRBV12-4 | - | TRBJ2-1
CASSFSGGPYEQYF | TRBV28 | - | TRBJ2-7
CASSPNGEGYGYTF | TRBV7-3 | - | TRBJ1-2
CASSLPLAGGNEQYF | TRBV5-4 | - | TRBJ2-7
CSPYGNTEAFF | TRBV29-1 | - | TRBJ1-1
CASSEGLAGGYEQYF | TRBV2 | - | TRBJ2-7
CASSLSGTGALAEAFF | TRBV7-6 | - | TRBJ1-1
CAIKVEASNSPLHF | TRBV10-3 | - | TRBJ1-6
CASTSTGGKYNEQFF | TRBV5-4 | - | TRBJ2-1
CAISESRDERNQPQHF | TRBV10-3 | - | TRBJ1-5
CASSKGGAPYGYTF | TRBV14 | - | TRBJ1-2
CASSYSSGLKTYEQYF | TRBV6-5 | - | TRBJ2-7
CSATRSVEAFF | TRBV20-1 | - | TRBJ1-1
CASSQDLAGGGKNEQYF | TRBV14 | - | TRBJ2-7
CASRSYEKLFF | TRBV19 | - | TRBJ1-4
CASKRAATGSSGNTIYF | TRBV10-3 | once | TRBJ1-3
CASSLEGQNSYNEQFF | TRBV11-3 | - | TRBJ2-1
CASSLSSSTDTQYF | TRBV7-2 | - | TRBJ2-3
CASSHRFHRANNSPLHF | TRBV3-1/TRBV3-2 | - | TRBJ1-6
CASSEQGLAPPLF | TRBV9 | once | TRBJ2-1
CASSLGVGDLNQPQHF | TRBV5-1 | - | TRBJ1-5
CASSVDRAGIGGYTF | TRBV9 | - | TRBJ1-2
CSVGAGNQPQHF | TRBV29-1 | - | TRBJ1-5
CASSGGTSGEETQYF | TRBV5-1 | - | TRBJ2-5
CSVIGLFTDTQYF | TRBV29-1 | - | TRBJ2-3
CSVTGTATDTQYF | TRBV29-1 | - | TRBJ2-3
CASSAEGRGDQETQYF | TRBV9 | - | TRBJ2-5
CASSTSSSGMRSQYF | TRBV7-2 | - | TRBJ2-7
CASSQQGAKQYF | TRBV28 | - | TRBJ2-7
CASRGGGNYGYTF | TRBV28 | - | TRBJ1-2
CASRRFQGMVGNQPQHF | TRBV28 | - | TRBJ1-5
CASISDRIGGYTF | TRBV28 | - | TRBJ1-2